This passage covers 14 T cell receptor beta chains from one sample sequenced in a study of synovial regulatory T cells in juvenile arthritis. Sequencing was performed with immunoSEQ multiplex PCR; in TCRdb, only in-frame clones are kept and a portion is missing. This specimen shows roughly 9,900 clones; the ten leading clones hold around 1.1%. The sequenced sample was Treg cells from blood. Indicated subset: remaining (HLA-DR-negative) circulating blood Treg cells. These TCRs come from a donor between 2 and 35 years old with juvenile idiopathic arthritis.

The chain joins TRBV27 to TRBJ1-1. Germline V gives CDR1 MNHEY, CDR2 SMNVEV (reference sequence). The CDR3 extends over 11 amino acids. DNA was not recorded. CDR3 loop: CASSYYGKAFF.

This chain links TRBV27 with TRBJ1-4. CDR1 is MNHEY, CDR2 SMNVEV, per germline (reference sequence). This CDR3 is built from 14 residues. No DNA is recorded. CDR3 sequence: CASSLGATNEKLFF.

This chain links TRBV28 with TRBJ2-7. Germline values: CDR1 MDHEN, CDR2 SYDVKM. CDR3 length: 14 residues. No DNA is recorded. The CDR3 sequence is CASSSGTVIGEQYF.

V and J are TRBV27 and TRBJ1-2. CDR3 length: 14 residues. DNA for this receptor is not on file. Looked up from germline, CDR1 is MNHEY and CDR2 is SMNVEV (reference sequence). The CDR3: CASAFRRGLDGYTF.

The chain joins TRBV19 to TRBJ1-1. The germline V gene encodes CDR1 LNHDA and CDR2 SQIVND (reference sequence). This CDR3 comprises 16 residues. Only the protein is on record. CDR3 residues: CASSILGNLGKTEAFF.

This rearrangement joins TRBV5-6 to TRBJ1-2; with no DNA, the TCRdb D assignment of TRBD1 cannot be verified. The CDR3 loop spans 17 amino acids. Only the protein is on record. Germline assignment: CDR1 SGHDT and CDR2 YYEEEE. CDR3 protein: CASSFGAGGEDNYGYTF.

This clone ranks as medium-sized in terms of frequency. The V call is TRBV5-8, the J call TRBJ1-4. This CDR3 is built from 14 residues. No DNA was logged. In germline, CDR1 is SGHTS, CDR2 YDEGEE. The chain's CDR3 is CASSTRMVREKLFF.

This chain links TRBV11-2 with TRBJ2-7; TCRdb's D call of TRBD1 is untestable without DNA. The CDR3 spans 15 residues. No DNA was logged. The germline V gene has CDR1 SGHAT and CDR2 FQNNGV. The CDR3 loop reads CASSLLTANSYEQYF.

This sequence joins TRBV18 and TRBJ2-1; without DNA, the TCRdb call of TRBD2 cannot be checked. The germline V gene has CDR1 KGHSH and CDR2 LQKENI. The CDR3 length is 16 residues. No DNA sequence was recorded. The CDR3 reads CASSPMFGLASDEQFF.

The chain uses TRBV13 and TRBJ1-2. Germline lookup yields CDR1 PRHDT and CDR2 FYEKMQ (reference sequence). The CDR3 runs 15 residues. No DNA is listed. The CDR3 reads CASSVGRAQDYGYTF.

CDR3 sequence reads: CASSRPLGTSGRAGGTDTQYF. This chain links TRBV4-1 with TRBJ2-3; the D gene TCRdb calls, TRBD2, cannot be checked with no DNA. The CDR3 is 21 amino acids. A DNA sequence was not provided. From germline, CDR1 is MGHRA and CDR2 YSYEKL.

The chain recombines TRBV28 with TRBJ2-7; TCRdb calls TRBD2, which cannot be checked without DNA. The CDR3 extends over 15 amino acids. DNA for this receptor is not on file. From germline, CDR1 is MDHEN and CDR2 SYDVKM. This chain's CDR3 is CASTPLGEVTYEQYF.

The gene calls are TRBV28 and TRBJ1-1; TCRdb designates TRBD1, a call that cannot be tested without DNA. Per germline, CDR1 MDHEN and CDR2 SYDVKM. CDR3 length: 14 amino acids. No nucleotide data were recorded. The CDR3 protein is CASRTWGLNTEAFF.

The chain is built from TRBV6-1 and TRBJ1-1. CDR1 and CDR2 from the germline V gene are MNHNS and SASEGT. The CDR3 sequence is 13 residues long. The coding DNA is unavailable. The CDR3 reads CASSKGAGAEAFF.